The present entry profiles one TCR beta chain with its context. The antigen is undetermined. The source of the sample is a study of T cell repertoires in cytomegalovirus infection. Study-level background: Both CMV infection and a matching HLA type were indicated by public TCR beta signatures.

TCRdb fed the reads into MiXCR, producing one record per CDR3 protein. In the table there are about 150,000 distinct CDR3 sequences, less than 25% of which are singletons. CDR3 length equals 15 residues. Trimming took 5 bases from V and 5 from J; bases not matched to a gene: 12. Per germline, CDR1 SGHRS and CDR2 YFSETQ. The study, taken as a whole, reports: Cumulative public TCR beta family frequency identified CMV carriers with the relevant HLA. The response measured ex vivo was dominated by TCR beta clonotypes (HLA-C-restricted and CMV-specific).

The source of this sequence is a human donor in good health (CMV status not recorded). Some clones in this sample may be carry-over from other donors' samples. This chain links TRBV5-1 with TRBJ2-5; 7 bases fit TRBD2. The sequenced material came from PBMCs. The CDR3: CASSSGLRREETQYF. CDR3 in DNA: TGCGCCAGCAGTTCGGGACTACGCAGGGAGGAGACCCAGTACTTC.